The 28 T cell receptor beta chains below were found in one sample sequenced in a study of vaccination and CD4 T cells after COVID-19. No antigen has been assigned to these receptors. Sequencing of the DNA from cultured CD4+ T cells was carried out with the Oncomine TCR Beta short-read assay. TCRdb reanalysed the PCR reads using MiXCR and keeps one entry per CDR3 protein. The sample records around 16,000 distinct CDR3 sequences, more than 30% being singletons. Indicated treatment: roughly 10-day PBMC culture with coronavirus spike peptide pools or control peptides (ViraFEST assay). Sample: CD4+ T cells from blood, cultured in vitro, taken before SARS-CoV-2 vaccination. The receptors come from a human donor who received a COVID-19 vaccine.

The CDR3 spells CATSGTGGTEAFF. The CDR3 nucleotides read TGTGCCACCAGCGGGACAGGGGGCACTGAAGCTTTCTTT. The rearrangement joins TRBV15 to TRBJ1-1, with 11 bases lining up with TRBD1. The germline V gene encodes CDR1 LNHNV and CDR2 YYDKDF (reference sequence). The CDR3 has 13 amino acids. After removal of 5 bases from V and 4 bases from J, the junction contained 0 bases not matched to a gene.

The genes are TRBV11-1 and TRBJ2-5; a weak D match, TRBD1 (6 bases). The CDR3 has 17 amino acids. Trimming shortened V by 1 base and J by 1 base, and 16 bases separated the two germline ends. In germline, CDR1 is SGHAT, CDR2 FQDESV (reference sequence). Here the CDR3 reads CASSLELGATVQETQYF. CDR3 coding DNA: TGTGCCAGCAGCTTAGAACTGGGGGCGACGGTCCAAGAGACCCAGTACTTC.

CDR3 in amino acids: CASTPGMGETQYF. In nucleotides, the CDR3 is TGTGCCAGCACCCCAGGGATGGGAGAGACCCAGTACTTC. The genes are TRBV9 and TRBJ2-5; the D gene is possibly TRBD1 (5 bases). Germline-derived CDR1 and CDR2 are SGDLS and YYNGEE. The CDR3 sequence is 13 residues long. The V end was cut by 6 bases, the J end by 4 bases, with 13 bases between.

As DNA, the CDR3 is TGTGCCAGTAGTATTGCTGGGGGCAATCAGCCCCAGCATTTT. Residues: CASSIAGGNQPQHF. This chain connects TRBV19 to TRBJ1-5; no clear D gene. This CDR3 region has 14 residues. The V and J ends lost 3 bases and 2 bases respectively, with 8 bases between them. The germline V gene has CDR1 LNHDA and CDR2 SQIVND (reference sequence). Based on the CDR3 plus reference TRBV19 and TRBJ1-5, the full variable domain is DGGITQSPKYLFRKEGQNVTLSCEQNLNHDAMYWYRQDPGQGLRLIYYSQIVNDFQKGDIAEGYSVSREKKESFPLTVTSAQKNPTAFYLCASSIAGGNQPQHFGDGTRLSIL.

This sequence joins TRBV24-1 and TRBJ2-3, with TRBD1 matching 7 bases. V lost 7 bases and J lost 3; bases outside the gene matches: 9. Germline-derived CDR1 and CDR2 are KGHDR and SFDVKD. The CDR3 runs 15 residues. CDR3 sequence (DNA): TGTGCCACCAGCGCCTACAGGGGACAGACAGATACGCAGTATTTT. Translation: CATSAYRGQTDTQYF.

The gene calls are TRBV30 and TRBJ1-5; TRBD1 might be the D (6 bases). Germline CDR1 GTSNPN, CDR2 SVGIG (reference sequence). With 4 bases removed from V and 3 bases from J, the gap between germline ends came to 10 bases. The CDR3 spans 13 residues. The CDR3: CAWNRGTNQPQHF. Written as DNA, the CDR3 is TGTGCCTGGAATAGGGGGACCAATCAGCCCCAGCATTTT. The complete variable domain, with remaining parts taken from reference TRBV30 and TRBJ1-5, reads SQTIHQWPATLVQPVGSPLSLECTVEGTSNPNLYWYRQAAGRGLQLLFYSVGIGQISSEVPQNLSASRPQDRQFILSSKKLLLSDSGFYLCAWNRGTNQPQHFGDGTRLSIL.

The chain links TRBV7-2 to TRBJ2-3; 14 positions match TRBD2. Per the germline V gene, CDR1 is SGHTA and CDR2 is FQGNSA. This CDR3 has 17 residues. V lost 4 bases and J lost 9; bases outside the gene matches: 12. CDR3 nucleotide sequence: TGTGCCAGCAGCTCGCCCGAGGGACTAGCGGGGGATCGAACGCAGTATTTT. Its protein product is CASSSPEGLAGDRTQYF.

This chain uses TRBV6-2 or TRBV6-3 with TRBJ1-2; weak D call: TRBD1 (5 bases). This CDR3 contains 14 residues. V shed 7 bases and J shed 0 bases, with 12 bases lying between them. From germline, CDR1 is MNHEY and CDR2 SVGEGT. The CDR3 DNA is TGTGCCAGCATCTCGACAGTAGCTAACTATGGCTACACCTTC. It specifies CASISTVANYGYTF.

The rearrangement joins TRBV2 to TRBJ2-7; D not resolved. CDR1 and CDR2 from the germline V gene are SNHLY and FYNNEI. V dropped 4 bases and J dropped 3 bases, with 10 bases sitting between them. The CDR3 consists of 13 residues. CDR3 in DNA: TGTGCCAGCAGTGCTAATGCCATCTACGAGCAGTACTTC. The encoded protein is CASSANAIYEQYF.

V gene TRBV6-1 combines with J gene TRBJ1-5; D may be TRBD1 (5 bases). Germline V gene lookup returns CDR1 MNHNS and CDR2 SASEGT. The CDR3 is made up of 13 amino acids. The germline V and J ends were trimmed by 7 bases and 5 bases, with 12 bases remaining between them. This CDR3 reads CASKRGRDQPQHF. The CDR3 nucleotides read TGTGCCAGCAAGAGGGGCAGGGATCAGCCCCAGCATTTT.

This clonotype was observed a few times. The rearrangement links TRBV24-1 to TRBJ2-5, with TRBD1 identical over 11 bases. Germline V gene sequence: CDR1 KGHDR, CDR2 SFDVKD. The trim removed 6 bases at V and 5 bases at J, leaving 13 bases unmatched. The length of the CDR3 is 17 residues. DNA of the CDR3: TGTGCCACCAGTCAGTTTGAGTGGGACAGGGGGTTGGAGACCCAGTACTTC. Translation gives CATSQFEWDRGLETQYF.

The table lists this clonotype with a few counts. The V and J genes are TRBV15 and TRBJ2-2; D unresolved. Trimming removed 1 base from V and 1 base from J, with 4 bases in between. The germline V gene encodes CDR1 LNHNV and CDR2 YYDKDF (reference sequence). This CDR3 has 14 amino acids. CDR3 in amino acids: CATSRAGNTGELFF. The DNA of the CDR3 is TGTGCCACCAGCAGAGCAGGGAACACCGGGGAGCTGTTTTTT.

The J gene is TRBJ2-1, the V gene TRBV7-9; D is uncertain. There are 11 residues in the CDR3. The V end lost 5 bases, the J end lost 10 bases, and 9 bases lay between the germline ends. Germline V lookup: CDR1 SEHNR, CDR2 FQNEAQ (reference sequence). Written as DNA, the CDR3 is TGTGCCAGCAGCAAGACCCAGGAGCAGTTCTTC. Translated, it gives CASSKTQEQFF. The entire variable domain, with the rest obtained from reference TRBV7-9 and TRBJ2-1, is as follows: DTGVSQNPRHKITKRGQNVTFRCDPISEHNRLYWYRQTLGQGPEFLTYFQNEAQLEKSRLLSDRFSAERPKGSFSTLEIQRTEQGDSAMYLCASSKTQEQFFGPGTRLTVL.

This chain connects TRBV24-1 to TRBJ2-7; D assignment may be TRBD1 or TRBD2 (5 bases each). Germline V CDR1 and CDR2: KGHDR, SFDVKD. The V end was cut by 3 bases, the J end by 2 bases, with 13 bases between. The CDR3 runs 15 residues. The CDR3 loop reads CATSDGGPAPYEQYF. The DNA of the CDR3 is TGTGCCACCAGTGATGGGGGTCCAGCACCCTACGAGCAGTACTTC.

The rearrangement uses TRBV20-1 and TRBJ1-1, with D unclear. The ends were cut back, 6 bases at V and 4 bases at J, with 9 bases in the middle. The CDR3 is 11 amino acids. Germline V gene lookup returns CDR1 DFQATT and CDR2 SNEGSKA (reference sequence). CDR3 amino acids: CSAPSPTEAFF. The CDR3 region has the DNA TGCAGTGCCCCCTCCCCCACTGAAGCTTTCTTT.

The J gene is TRBJ2-5, the V gene TRBV7-9, with unresolved D. V lost 7 bases, J lost 5 bases, and 14 bases lay in between. The CDR3 length is 13 residues. CDR1 SEHNR and CDR2 FQNEAQ come from the germline V gene (reference sequence). CDR3 protein: CASTNTLGETQYF. The CDR3 DNA reads TGTGCCAGCACGAACACCTTGGGGGAGACCCAGTACTTC.

The J gene is TRBJ1-4, the V gene TRBV20-1; a weak D match, TRBD1 (6 bases). The CDR3 spans 13 residues. In germline, CDR1 is DFQATT, CDR2 SNEGSKA (reference sequence). V was clipped by 5 bases and J by 4 bases, with 11 bases between them. The CDR3 here is CSAQQGFNEKLFF. The CDR3 DNA sequence: TGCAGTGCTCAGCAGGGGTTTAATGAAAAACTGTTTTTT.

This clonotype was counted only a few times. The chain recombines TRBV19 with TRBJ1-3; D gene unclear. The CDR3 extends over 14 amino acids. The V end was cut by 1 base, the J end by 1 base, with 5 bases between. Germline CDR1 reads LNHDA; CDR2 reads SQIVND (reference sequence). DNA of the CDR3: TGTGCCAGTAGTATAGCCGAATCTGGAAACACCATATATTTT. This codes for CASSIAESGNTIYF.

In its sample, this clonotype was seen a few times. V gene TRBV24-1 combines with J gene TRBJ1-2; D unresolved. The CDR3 is made up of 13 amino acids. The V gene's germline CDR1 is KGHDR and CDR2 SFDVKD. V lost 3 bases, J lost 6 bases, and 10 bases lay in between. This CDR3 reads CATSDPSSHGYTF. In nucleotides, the CDR3 is TGTGCCACCAGTGATCCCTCTTCCCATGGCTACACCTTC.

V and J are TRBV6-2 or TRBV6-3 and TRBJ2-3; tentatively, D is TRBD1 or TRBD2 (6 bases each). The CDR3 is made up of 15 amino acids. Deletions cut 7 bases from V and 3 bases from J, with 17 bases between. Germline-derived CDR1 and CDR2 are MNHEY and SVGEGT. The CDR3 bases are TGTGCCAGCAACCAAGGGGGGCCGAGGACAGATACGCAGTATTTT. Its translation is CASNQGGPRTDTQYF.

This clonotype was seen more than once but under ten times. The V and J genes are TRBV2 and TRBJ1-5, with D perhaps TRBD1 (5 bases). Germline assignment: CDR1 SNHLY and CDR2 FYNNEI. Trimming stripped 5 bases from V and 3 bases from J, with 20 bases between. The CDR3 totals 17 residues. The CDR3 nucleotides read TGTGCCAGCAGTAAAAGGGCACGGGCAGGGTCCAATCAGCCCCAGCATTTT. As protein: CASSKRARAGSNQPQHF. Using reference TRBV2 and TRBJ1-5 for the parts outside the CDR3, the full variable domain is EPEVTQTPSHQVTQMGQEVILRCVPISNHLYFYWYRQILGQKVEFLVSFYNNEISEKSEIFDDQFSVERPDGSNFTLKIRSTKLEDSAMYFCASSKRARAGSNQPQHFGDGTRLSIL.

The chain recombines TRBV7-9 with TRBJ1-1, with 8 bases identical to TRBD1. The CDR3 length is 16 residues. The J segment lost 1 base and the V segment lost 0 bases, leaving 4 bases of the junction unmatched. Germline V gene lookup returns CDR1 SEHNR and CDR2 FQNEAQ (reference sequence). CDR3 region: CASSLAYRGRNTEAFF. DNA of the CDR3: TGTGCCAGCAGCTTAGCCTACAGGGGGAGGAACACTGAAGCTTTCTTT.

Only a few counts were recorded for this clonotype. The rearrangement links TRBV6-1 to TRBJ2-5, with TRBD1 identical over 12 bases. The ends lost 6 bases at V and 5 bases at J; junction bases unmatched: 7. CDR3 size: 15 residues. In germline, CDR1 is MNHNS, CDR2 SASEGT. The CDR3 spells CASRGQGAVGETQYF. DNA of the CDR3: TGTGCCAGCAGGGGACAGGGGGCAGTCGGGGAGACCCAGTACTTC.

The chain combines TRBV25-1 with TRBJ1-1; no clear D. Trimming took off 7 bases at V and 0 bases at J, with 3 bases between the two ends. The germline gives CDR1 MGHDK, CDR2 SYGVNS. CDR3 length equals 11 residues. This CDR3 is CASTLNTEAFF. The CDR3 DNA sequence: TGTGCCAGCACACTGAACACTGAAGCTTTCTTT.

This clonotype was counted a few times. The chain recombines TRBV2 with TRBJ1-1; perhaps TRBD1 as D (5 bases). CDR3 length: 16 residues. V was trimmed by 1 base and J by 4 bases, leaving 16 bases between them. CDR1 and CDR2 (germline): SNHLY, FYNNEI. CDR3 DNA sequence: TGTGCCAGCAGTGAAGGTAACAGTGGCCAGGGCACTGAAGCTTTCTTT. This codes for CASSEGNSGQGTEAFF.

The sample holds one count of this clonotype. Relative to the germline gene, one junction end is altered; a read error may explain this. The chain carries TRBV11-2 and TRBJ1-2; no clear D gene. Germline V gene lookup returns CDR1 SGHAT and CDR2 FQNNGV. The CDR3 totals 13 residues. CDR3 protein: CASSLAGNYGYTF. CDR3 bases: TGTGCCAGCAGCTTAGCGGGCAACTATGGCTACACCTTT.

The chain recombines TRBV19 with TRBJ1-6, with unresolved D. Looked up from germline, CDR1 is LNHDA and CDR2 is SQIVND (reference sequence). Trimming left V 5 bases short and J 9 bases short, with 8 bases between. This CDR3 is 12 amino acids long. In DNA, the CDR3 is TGTGCCAGTAGTTTAAGTCGTTCACCCCTCCACTTT. As protein: CASSLSRSPLHF.

The chain joins TRBV15 to TRBJ2-1, with no clear D. V dropped 0 bases and J dropped 8 bases, with 11 bases sitting between them. Germline-derived CDR1 and CDR2 are LNHNV and YYDKDF (reference sequence). This CDR3 spans 14 amino acids. Written as DNA, the CDR3 is TGTGCCACCAGCAGAGAACTACGTGGCCATGAGCAGTTCTTC. It specifies CATSRELRGHEQFF. The whole variable domain, remainder taken from reference TRBV15 and TRBJ2-1, is DAMVIQNPRYQVTQFGKPVTLSCSQTLNHNVMYWYQQKSSQAPKLLFHYYDKDFNNEADTPDNFQSRRPNTSFCFLDIRSPGLGDTAMYLCATSRELRGHEQFFGPGTRLTVL.